The 5 T cell receptor beta chains below were found in one sample sequenced in a study of identical twins. TCRdb processed the 5' RACE reads anew with MiXCR; each CDR3 protein has one entry. The sample includes about 520,000 distinct CDR3 sequences, 20% to 25% seen only once; the top ten take approximately 0.95%. These sequences were also reported in another study, on T cells expressing NK-cell markers.

The sequenced sample was CD4+ T cells sorted from blood. Every receptor here comes from a woman younger than 30 in good health.

Many counts were recorded for this clonotype. The chain recombines TRBV5-5 with TRBJ2-6; D unresolved. The CDR3 runs to 17 residues. V lost 0 bases, J lost 0 bases, and 10 bases lay in between. Germline V gene data show CDR1 as SGHKS and CDR2 as YYEKEE (reference sequence). DNA for the CDR3: TGTGCCAGCAGCTTGGGCAGAAGTAGCTCTGGGGCCAACGTCCTGACTTTC. Translation gives CASSLGRSSSGANVLTF.

CDR3 residues: CSASTLAGGAETQYF. For the CDR3, the DNA is TGCAGTGCTAGTACGTTGGCGGGAGGAGCGGAGACCCAGTACTTC. This sequence joins TRBV20-1 and TRBJ2-5; 8 bases line up with TRBD2. The CDR3 length is 15 residues. V shed 3 bases and J 5 bases; nucleotides not matched to a gene: 11. Germline values: CDR1 DFQATT, CDR2 SNEGSKA (reference sequence).

The J gene is TRBJ2-3, the V gene TRBV5-1; D might be TRBD2 (5 bases). V was shortened by 0 bases and J by 1 base, with 12 bases between the two germline ends. Germline V gene lookup returns CDR1 SGHRS and CDR2 YFSETQ. The CDR3 is 16 amino acids. CDR3 protein: CASSLDSGFGTDTQYF. DNA for the CDR3: TGCGCCAGCAGCTTGGATTCGGGATTTGGCACAGATACGCAGTATTTT.

This clonotype was counted at least ten times. CDR3 protein: CASSLGRGYSYEQYF. The CDR3 DNA follows: TGTGCCAGCAGTTTAGGAAGGGGCTACTCCTACGAGCAGTACTTC. The chain recombines TRBV12-3 or TRBV12-4 with TRBJ2-7, with D possibly being TRBD1 (5 bases). The length of the CDR3 is 15 residues. V shed 1 base and J shed 0 bases, with 10 bases lying between them.

The chain employs TRBV6-2 or TRBV6-3 and TRBJ2-1, with no clear D. Trimming stripped 7 bases from V and 9 bases from J, with 16 bases between. The CDR3 length is 13 residues. Germline V lookup: CDR1 MNHEY, CDR2 SVGEGT. The CDR3 spells CASMGQALLEQFF. The CDR3 DNA sequence: TGTGCCAGCATGGGCCAGGCACTTCTTGAGCAGTTCTTC.